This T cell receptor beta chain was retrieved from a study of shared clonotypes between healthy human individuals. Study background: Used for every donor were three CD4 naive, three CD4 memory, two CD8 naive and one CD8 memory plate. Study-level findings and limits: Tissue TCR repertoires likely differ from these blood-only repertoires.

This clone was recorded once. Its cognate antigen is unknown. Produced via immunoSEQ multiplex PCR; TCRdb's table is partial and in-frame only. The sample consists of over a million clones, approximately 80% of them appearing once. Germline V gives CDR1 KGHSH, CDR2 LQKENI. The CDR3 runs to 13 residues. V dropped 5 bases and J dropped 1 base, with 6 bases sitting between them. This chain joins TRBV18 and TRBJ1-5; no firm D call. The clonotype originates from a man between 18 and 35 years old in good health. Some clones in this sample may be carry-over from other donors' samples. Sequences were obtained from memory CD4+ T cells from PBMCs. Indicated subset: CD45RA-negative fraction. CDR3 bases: TGTGCCAGCTCAGATAACAGCAATCAGCCCCAGCATTTT. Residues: CASSDNSNQPQHF.